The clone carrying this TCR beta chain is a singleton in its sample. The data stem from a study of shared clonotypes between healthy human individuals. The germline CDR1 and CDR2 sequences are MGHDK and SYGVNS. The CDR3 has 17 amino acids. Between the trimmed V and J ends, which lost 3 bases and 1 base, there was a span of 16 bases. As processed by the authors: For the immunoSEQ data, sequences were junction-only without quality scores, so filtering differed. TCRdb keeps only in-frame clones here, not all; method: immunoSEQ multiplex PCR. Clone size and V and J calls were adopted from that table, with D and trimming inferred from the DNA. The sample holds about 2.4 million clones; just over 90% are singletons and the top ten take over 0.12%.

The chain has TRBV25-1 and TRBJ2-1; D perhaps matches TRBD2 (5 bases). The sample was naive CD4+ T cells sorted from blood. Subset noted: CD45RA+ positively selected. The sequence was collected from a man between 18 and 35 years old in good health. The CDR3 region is CASSELGEEWSYNEQFF. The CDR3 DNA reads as TGTGCCAGCAGTGAGCTCGGGGAAGAGTGGTCCTACAATGAGCAGTTCTTC.